The T cell receptor beta chain under discussion was sequenced for a study of T cells expressing NK-cell markers (TCRdb year 2020). The study in broad terms: Three sorted T-cell subsets (CD3+CD56+NKG2C+, CD3+CD56+NKG2C- and CD3+CD56-NKG2C+) from eight donors had their TCR beta-chain repertoires profiled. Illumina HiSeq 2000/2500, MiSeq or NextSeq was used to sequence libraries as 2 x 150 bp reads. Among the eight sequenced donors, seven were HCMV-seropositive and one was HCMV-seronegative. The study sequenced eight donors, all healthy volunteers chosen at random: three men and five women. Findings and caveats that apply to the study as a whole: Whether the expanded NKG2C-expressing T cell clones were specific for HCMV antigens remained unclear. In over 5 donors, the dominant CD3+CD56+NKG2C+ clonotypes were among the top 10 CD8+ clonotypes and accounted for about 1.0-7.5% of CD8+ T cells. Those dominant clonotypes were again the most abundant among CD3+CD56-NKG2C+ cells in a handful of donors, at about 28.3-60.1%.

A commercial ELISA kit detecting HCMV-specific IgG in serum was used to determine HCMV serostatus. Peripheral blood mononuclear cells were isolated from blood by Ficoll density gradient centrifugation. As to this clonotype: The antigen this receptor binds is unknown.

CDR1 LGHDT and CDR2 YNNKEL were looked up in the germline V gene (reference sequence). CDR3 length: 15 amino acids, cysteine to phenylalanine. DNA is not recorded here. Data came from an Illumina HiSeq 2000. TCR beta cDNA libraries were made by 5'RACE template switching that added a universal primer site and unique molecular identifiers. cDNA synthesis was primed from the TCR beta constant segment and was followed by two successive PCR amplification steps. Per the original workflow: MIGEC was used to demultiplex reads and group the reads by UMI, and MiTCR was used to assemble and quantify clonotypes. Only TCR cDNA sequences supported by at least two reads were kept to exclude erroneous sequences. The tcR package was used for downstream repertoire analysis, and clonotypes were matched across fractions by CDR3 nucleotide sequence plus V segment. VDJmatch was used to annotate antigen specificity against VDJdb, with one amino acid substitution in CDR3 permitted. TCRdb reprocessed the reads, reporting each CDR3 protein sequence once and no DNA. In this record, the V and J calls reflect TCRdb's handling and not the investigators' own analysis. For this sample, the table gives some 340,000 distinct CDR3 sequences. The top ten clonotypes cover roughly 5.5% of the sample.

Sample: blood T cells: a sorted CD56 or NKG2C T cell subset, CD4+ or CD8+ T cells, or bulk PBMC T cells (not recorded which). This receptor was obtained from a man aged 18-75 years in good health. The chain couples TRBV3-1 to TRBJ2-7. CDR3 loop: CASSPTRTQNYEQYF.